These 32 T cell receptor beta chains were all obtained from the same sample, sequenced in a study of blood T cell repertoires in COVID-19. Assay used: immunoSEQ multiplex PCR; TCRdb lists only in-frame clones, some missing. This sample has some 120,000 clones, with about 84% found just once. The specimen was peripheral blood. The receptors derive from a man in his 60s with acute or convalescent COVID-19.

CDR3 DNA: TGTGCCAGCAGTTTAGTAGCGAACTATGGCTACACCTTC. This gives the protein CASSLVANYGYTF. The V call is TRBV28, the J call TRBJ1-2; no firm D call. This CDR3 is built from 13 residues. The V gene lost 2 bases and the J gene lost 2 bases, with 6 bases spanning the gap. The germline CDR1 and CDR2 sequences are MDHEN and SYDVKM.

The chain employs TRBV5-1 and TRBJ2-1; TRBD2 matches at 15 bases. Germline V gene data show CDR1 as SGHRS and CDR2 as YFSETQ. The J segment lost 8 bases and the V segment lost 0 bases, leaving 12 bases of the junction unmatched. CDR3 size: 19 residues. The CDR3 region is CASSLGTGLAGGPYDEQFF. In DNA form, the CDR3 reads TGCGCCAGCAGCTTGGGCACCGGACTAGCGGGAGGGCCCTATGATGAGCAGTTCTTC.

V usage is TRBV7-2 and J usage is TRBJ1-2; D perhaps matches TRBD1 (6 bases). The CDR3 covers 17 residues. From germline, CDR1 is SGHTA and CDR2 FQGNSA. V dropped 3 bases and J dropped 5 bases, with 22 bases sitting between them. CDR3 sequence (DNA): TGTGCCAGCAGCTTCAGTGCGGGGGGGCGCTTAGGGTATGGCTACACCTTC. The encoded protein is CASSFSAGGRLGYGYTF.

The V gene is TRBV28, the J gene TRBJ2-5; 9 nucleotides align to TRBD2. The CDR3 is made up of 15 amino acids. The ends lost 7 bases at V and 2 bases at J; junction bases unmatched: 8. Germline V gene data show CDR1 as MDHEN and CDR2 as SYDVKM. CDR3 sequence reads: CASTSGTPPQETQYF. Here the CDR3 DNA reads TGTGCCAGCACTAGCGGGACCCCACCACAAGAGACCCAGTACTTC.

The CDR3 protein is CASSGDRTDTQYF. DNA for the CDR3: TGTGCCAGTAGTGGGGACAGGACAGATACGCAGTATTTT. V usage is TRBV19 and J usage is TRBJ2-3, with 8 bases lining up with TRBD1. V shed 5 bases and J 3 bases; nucleotides not matched to a gene: 1. The CDR3 loop spans 13 amino acids. Germline V gene data show CDR1 as LNHDA and CDR2 as SQIVND (reference sequence). The entire variable domain, with the rest obtained from reference TRBV19 and TRBJ2-3, is as follows: DGGITQSPKYLFRKEGQNVTLSCEQNLNHDAMYWYRQDPGQGLRLIYYSQIVNDFQKGDIAEGYSVSREKKESFPLTVTSAQKNPTAFYLCASSGDRTDTQYFGPGTRLTVL.

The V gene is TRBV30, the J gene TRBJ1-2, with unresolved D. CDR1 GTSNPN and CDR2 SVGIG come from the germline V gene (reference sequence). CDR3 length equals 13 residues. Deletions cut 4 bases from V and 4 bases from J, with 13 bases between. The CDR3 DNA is TGTGCCTGGACCTCGGGGTCTGGCTATGGCTACACCTTC. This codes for CAWTSGSGYGYTF.

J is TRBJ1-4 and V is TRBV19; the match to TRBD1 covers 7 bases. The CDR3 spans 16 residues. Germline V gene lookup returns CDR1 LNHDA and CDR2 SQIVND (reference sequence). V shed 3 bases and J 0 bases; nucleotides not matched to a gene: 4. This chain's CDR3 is CASSMRQGATNEKLFF. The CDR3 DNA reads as TGTGCCAGTAGTATGAGGCAGGGGGCAACTAATGAAAAACTGTTTTTT.

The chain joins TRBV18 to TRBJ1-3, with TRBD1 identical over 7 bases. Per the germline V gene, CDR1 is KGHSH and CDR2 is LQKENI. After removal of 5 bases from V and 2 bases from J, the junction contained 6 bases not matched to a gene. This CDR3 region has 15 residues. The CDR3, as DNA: TGTGCCAGCTCAGCCACGACAGGGCCTGGAAACACCATATATTTT. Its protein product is CASSATTGPGNTIYF.

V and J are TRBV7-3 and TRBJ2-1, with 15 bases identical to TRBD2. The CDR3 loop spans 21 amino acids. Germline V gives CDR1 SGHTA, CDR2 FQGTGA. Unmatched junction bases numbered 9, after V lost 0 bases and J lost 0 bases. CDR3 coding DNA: TGTGCCAGCAGCTTAACCGGACTAGCGGGAGGGCCGAACCCCTCCTACAATGAGCAGTTCTTC. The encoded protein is CASSLTGLAGGPNPSYNEQFF.

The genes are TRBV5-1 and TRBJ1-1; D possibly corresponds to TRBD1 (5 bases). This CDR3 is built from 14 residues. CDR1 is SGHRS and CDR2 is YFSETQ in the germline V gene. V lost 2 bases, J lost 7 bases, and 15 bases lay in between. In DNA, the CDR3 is TGCGCCAGCAGCTTCGACGTGCCGGGGGGTGAAGCTTTCTTT. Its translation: CASSFDVPGGEAFF.

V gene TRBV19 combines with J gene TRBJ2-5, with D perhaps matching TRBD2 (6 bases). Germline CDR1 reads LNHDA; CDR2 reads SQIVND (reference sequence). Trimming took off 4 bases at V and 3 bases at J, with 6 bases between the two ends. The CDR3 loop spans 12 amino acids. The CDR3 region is CASSRREETQYF. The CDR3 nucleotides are TGTGCCAGTAGTAGGAGGGAAGAGACCCAGTACTTC.

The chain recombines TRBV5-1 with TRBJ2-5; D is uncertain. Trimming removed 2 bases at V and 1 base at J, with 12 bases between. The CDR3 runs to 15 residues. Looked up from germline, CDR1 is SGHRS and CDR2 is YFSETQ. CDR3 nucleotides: TGCGCCAGCAGCTTATACGGCGGAACCCAAGAGACCCAGTACTTC. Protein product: CASSLYGGTQETQYF.

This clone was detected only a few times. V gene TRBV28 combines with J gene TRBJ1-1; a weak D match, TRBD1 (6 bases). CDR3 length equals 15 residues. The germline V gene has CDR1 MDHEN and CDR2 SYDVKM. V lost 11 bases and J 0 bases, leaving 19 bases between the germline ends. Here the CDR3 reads CAHNGGQKVNTEAFF. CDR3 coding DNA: TGTGCCCACAACGGGGGGCAAAAAGTGAACACTGAAGCTTTCTTT.

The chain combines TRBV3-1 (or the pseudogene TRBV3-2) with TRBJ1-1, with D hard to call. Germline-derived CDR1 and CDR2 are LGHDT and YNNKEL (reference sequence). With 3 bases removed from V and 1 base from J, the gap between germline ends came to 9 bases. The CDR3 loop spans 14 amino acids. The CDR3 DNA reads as TGTGCCAGCAGCCATGGTGGGAGGAACACTGAAGCTTTCTTT. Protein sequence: CASSHGGRNTEAFF.

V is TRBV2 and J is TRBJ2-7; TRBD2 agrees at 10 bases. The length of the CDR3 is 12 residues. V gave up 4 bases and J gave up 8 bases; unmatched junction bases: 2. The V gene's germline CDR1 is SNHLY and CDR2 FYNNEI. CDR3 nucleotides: TGTGCCAGCAGTGTACTAGCGGGAAAGCAGTACTTC. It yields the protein CASSVLAGKQYF.

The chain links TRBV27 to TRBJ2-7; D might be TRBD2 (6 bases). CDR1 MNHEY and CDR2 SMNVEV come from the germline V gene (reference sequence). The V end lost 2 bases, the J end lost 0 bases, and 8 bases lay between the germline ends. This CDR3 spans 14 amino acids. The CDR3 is CASSLTGSSYEQYF. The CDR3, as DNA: TGTGCCAGCAGTTTAACCGGGAGCTCCTACGAGCAGTACTTC.

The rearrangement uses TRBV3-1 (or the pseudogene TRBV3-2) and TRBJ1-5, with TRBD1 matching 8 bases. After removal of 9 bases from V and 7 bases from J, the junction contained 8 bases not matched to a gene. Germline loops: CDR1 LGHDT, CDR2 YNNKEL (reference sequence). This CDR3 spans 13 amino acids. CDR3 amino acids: CASSDRGEQPQHF. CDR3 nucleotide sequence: TGTGCCAGTAGTGACAGGGGCGAACAGCCCCAGCATTTT.

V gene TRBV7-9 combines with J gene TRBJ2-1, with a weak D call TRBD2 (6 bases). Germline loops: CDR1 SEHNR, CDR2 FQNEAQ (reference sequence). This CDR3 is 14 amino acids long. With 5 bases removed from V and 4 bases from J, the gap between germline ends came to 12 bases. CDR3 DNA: TGTGCCAGCAGCGCGGGACCATTATACAATGAGCAGTTCTTC. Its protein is CASSAGPLYNEQFF.

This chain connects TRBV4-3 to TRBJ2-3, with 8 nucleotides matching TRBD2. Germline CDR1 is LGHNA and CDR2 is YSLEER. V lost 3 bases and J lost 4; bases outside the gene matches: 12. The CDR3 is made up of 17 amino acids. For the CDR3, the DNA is TGCGCCAGCAGCCAGCATCCCGGGACTAGAGGACCAGATACGCAGTATTTT. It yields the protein CASSQHPGTRGPDTQYF.

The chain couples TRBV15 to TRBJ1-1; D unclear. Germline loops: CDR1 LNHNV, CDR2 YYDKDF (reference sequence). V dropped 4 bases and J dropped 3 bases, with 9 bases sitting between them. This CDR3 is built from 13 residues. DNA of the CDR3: TGTGCCACCAGCAAGAGGAGGCACACTGAAGCTTTCTTT. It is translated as CATSKRRHTEAFF. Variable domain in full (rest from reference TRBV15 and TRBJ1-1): DAMVIQNPRYQVTQFGKPVTLSCSQTLNHNVMYWYQQKSSQAPKLLFHYYDKDFNNEADTPDNFQSRRPNTSFCFLDIRSPGLGDTAMYLCATSKRRHTEAFFGQGTRLTVV.

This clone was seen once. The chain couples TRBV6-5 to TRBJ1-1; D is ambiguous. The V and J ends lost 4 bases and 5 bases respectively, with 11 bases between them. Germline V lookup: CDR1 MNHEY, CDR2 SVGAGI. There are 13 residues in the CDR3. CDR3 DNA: TGTGCCAGCAGTTGGGCAGAGTTTACTGAAGCTTTCTTT. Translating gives CASSWAEFTEAFF.

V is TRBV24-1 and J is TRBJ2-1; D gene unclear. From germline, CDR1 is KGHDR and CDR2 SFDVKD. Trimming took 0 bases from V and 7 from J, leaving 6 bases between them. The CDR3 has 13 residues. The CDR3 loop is CATSDLPQNEQFF. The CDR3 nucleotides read TGTGCCACCAGTGATTTGCCCCAGAATGAGCAGTTCTTC.

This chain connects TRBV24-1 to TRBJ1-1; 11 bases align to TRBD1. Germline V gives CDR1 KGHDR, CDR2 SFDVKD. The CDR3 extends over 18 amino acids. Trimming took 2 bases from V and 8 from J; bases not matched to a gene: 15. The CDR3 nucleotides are TGTGCCACCAGTGATTCGACTGGACAGGGGGCTTATGGGATAGAAGCTTTCTTT. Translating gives CATSDSTGQGAYGIEAFF.

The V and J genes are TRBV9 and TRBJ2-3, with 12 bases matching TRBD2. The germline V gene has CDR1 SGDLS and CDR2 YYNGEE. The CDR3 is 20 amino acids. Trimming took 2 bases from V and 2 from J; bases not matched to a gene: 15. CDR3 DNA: TGTGCCAGCAGCGTCAACCAAGTGGCTAGCGGGAGGGGGGACACAGATACGCAGTATTTT. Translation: CASSVNQVASGRGDTDTQYF.

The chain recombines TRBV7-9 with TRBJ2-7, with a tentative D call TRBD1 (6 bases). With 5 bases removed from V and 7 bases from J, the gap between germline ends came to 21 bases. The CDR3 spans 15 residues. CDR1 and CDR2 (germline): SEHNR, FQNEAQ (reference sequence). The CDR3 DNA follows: TGTGCCAGCAGCCGTCGGTCGCAGGGGATGGGGGAGCAGTACTTC. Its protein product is CASSRRSQGMGEQYF. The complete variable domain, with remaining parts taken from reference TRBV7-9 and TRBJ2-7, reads DTGVSQNPRHKITKRGQNVTFRCDPISEHNRLYWYRQTLGQGPEFLTYFQNEAQLEKSRLLSDRFSAERPKGSFSTLEIQRTEQGDSAMYLCASSRRSQGMGEQYFGPGTRLTVT.

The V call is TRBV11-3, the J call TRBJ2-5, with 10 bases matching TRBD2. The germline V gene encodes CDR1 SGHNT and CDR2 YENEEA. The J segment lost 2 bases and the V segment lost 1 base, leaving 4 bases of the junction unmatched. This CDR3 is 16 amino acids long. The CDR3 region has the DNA TGTGCCAGCAGCTTAGTGCCAGCGGGAGGGCAAGAGACCCAGTACTTC. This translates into CASSLVPAGGQETQYF.

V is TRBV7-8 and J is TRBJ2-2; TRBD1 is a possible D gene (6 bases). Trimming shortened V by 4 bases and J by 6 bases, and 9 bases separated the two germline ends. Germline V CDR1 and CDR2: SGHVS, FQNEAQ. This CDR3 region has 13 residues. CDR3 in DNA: TGTGCCAGCAGCTCTGACAGGCCCGGGGAGCTGTTTTTT. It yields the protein CASSSDRPGELFF.

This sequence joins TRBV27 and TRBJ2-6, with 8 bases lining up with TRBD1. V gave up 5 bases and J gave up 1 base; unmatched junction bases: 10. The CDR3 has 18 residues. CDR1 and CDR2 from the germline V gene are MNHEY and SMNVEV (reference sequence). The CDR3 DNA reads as TGTGCCAGCAGTCCCGGGACAGGCCCCCGATCTGGGGCCAACGTCCTGACTTTC. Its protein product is CASSPGTGPRSGANVLTF.

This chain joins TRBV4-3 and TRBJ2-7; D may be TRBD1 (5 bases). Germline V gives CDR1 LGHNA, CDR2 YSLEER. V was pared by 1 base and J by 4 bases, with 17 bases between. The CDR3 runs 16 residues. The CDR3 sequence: CASSQGASGSGYEQYF. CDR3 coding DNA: TGCGCCAGCAGCCAAGGGGCCTCAGGGTCCGGGTACGAGCAGTACTTC.

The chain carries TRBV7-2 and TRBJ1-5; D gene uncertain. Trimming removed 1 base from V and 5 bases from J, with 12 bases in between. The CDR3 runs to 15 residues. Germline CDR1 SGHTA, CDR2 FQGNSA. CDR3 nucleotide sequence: TGTGCCAGCAGCTTAGGGGGAGGCAGAGATCAGCCCCAGCATTTT. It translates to CASSLGGGRDQPQHF.

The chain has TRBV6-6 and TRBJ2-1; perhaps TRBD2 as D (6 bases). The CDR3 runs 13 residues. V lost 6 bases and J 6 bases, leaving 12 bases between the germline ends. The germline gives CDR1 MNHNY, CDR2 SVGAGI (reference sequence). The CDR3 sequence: CASSRDSGNEQFF. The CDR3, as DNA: TGTGCCAGCAGCAGGGACTCCGGCAATGAGCAGTTCTTC.

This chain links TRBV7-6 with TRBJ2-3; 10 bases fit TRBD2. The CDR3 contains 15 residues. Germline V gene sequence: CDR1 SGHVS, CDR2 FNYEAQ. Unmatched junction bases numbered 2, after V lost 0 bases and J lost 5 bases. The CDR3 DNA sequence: TGTGCCAGCAGCTTAGCAGCGGGGGGGGGAGATACGCAGTATTTT. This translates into CASSLAAGGGDTQYF. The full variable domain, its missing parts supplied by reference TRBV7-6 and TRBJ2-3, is GAGVSQSPRYKVTKRGQDVALRCDPISGHVSLYWYRQALGQGPEFLTYFNYEAQQDKSGLPNDRFSAERPEGSISTLTIQRTEQRDSAMYRCASSLAAGGGDTQYFGPGTRLTVL.